This T cell receptor (beta chain) was observed in a study of T-cell reconstitution after alpha-beta-depleted transplantation in children. A remark on this clonotype: Its antigen is currently unknown.

Study-level results: Reported findings indicate that, about two months after transplant, alpha-beta T cells came from several hundred expanded clones, which were derived from non-depleted graft cells. Where some patients showed high TCRbeta diversity at day 60, it came from recipient T cells and thymic progenitors that had survived.

Germline CDR1 and CDR2: LGHNA and YNFKEQ. The CDR3 is 17 residues long. Trimming removed 1 base from V and 4 bases from J; junction bases left unmatched: 10. The library targeted TCRbeta and was prepared with unique molecular identifiers. TCRdb called the PCR reads again in MiXCR, with one record for every CDR3 protein. The sample holds more than 100,000 distinct CDR3 sequences, under 25% seen once. The source is a male patient between 2 and 15 years old who had a stem cell transplant for chronic granulomatous disease, so the T cells may come from the graft donor. The V and J genes are TRBV4-2 and TRBJ2-3; the match to TRBD2 covers 8 bases. The sequenced sample was PBMCs, mostly from graft donor cells, obtained 180 days after TCRalphabeta/CD19-depleted stem cell transplant. The CDR3 coding sequence is TGTGCCAGCAGCCAAGGCCCCAGCGGGAGTTTACCAGATACGCAGTATTTT. As protein: CASSQGPSGSLPDTQYF.